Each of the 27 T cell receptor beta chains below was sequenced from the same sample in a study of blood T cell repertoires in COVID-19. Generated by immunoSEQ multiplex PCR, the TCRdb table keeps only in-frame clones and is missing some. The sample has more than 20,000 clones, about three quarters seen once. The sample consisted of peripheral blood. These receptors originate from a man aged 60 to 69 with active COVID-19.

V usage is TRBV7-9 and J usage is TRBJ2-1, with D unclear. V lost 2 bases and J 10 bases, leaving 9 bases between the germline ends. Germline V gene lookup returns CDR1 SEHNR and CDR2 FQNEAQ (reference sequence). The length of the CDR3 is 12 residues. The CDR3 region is CASSLIAREQFF. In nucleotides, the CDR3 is TGTGCCAGCAGCTTAATCGCTAGGGAGCAGTTCTTC.

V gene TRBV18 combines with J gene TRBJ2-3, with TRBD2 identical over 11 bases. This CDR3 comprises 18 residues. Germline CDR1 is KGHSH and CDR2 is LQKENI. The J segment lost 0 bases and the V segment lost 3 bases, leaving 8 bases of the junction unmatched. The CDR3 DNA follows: TGTGCCAGCTCACCTCTAGCGGGAGGCCCTTATAGCACAGATACGCAGTATTTT. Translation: CASSPLAGGPYSTDTQYF.

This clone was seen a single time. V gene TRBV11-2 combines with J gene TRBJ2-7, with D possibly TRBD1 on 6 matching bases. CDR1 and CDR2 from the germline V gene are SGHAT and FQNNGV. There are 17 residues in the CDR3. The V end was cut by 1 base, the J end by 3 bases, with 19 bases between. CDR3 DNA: TGTGCCAGCAGCTTAGTTCGGTCGGGGACACAGTACTACGAGCAGTACTTC. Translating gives CASSLVRSGTQYYEQYF.

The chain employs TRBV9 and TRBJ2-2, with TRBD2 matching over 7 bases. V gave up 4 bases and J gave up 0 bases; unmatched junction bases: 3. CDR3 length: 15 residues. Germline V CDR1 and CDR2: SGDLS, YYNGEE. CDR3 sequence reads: CASSPGGSNTGELFF. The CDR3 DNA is TGTGCCAGCAGCCCGGGGGGATCGAACACCGGGGAGCTGTTTTTT.

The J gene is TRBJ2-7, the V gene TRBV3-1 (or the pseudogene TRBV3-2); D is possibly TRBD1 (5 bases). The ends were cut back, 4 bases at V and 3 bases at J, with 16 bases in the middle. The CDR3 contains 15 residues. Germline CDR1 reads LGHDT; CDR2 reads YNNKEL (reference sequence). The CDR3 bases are TGTGCCAGCAGCCCAGGTAGGGGCGGAAGCTACGAGCAGTACTTC. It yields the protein CASSPGRGGSYEQYF.

As DNA, the CDR3 is TGTGCCAGCAGCGCTCGCACAGGGGGCATCAACACCGGGGAGCTGTTTTTT. Encoded protein: CASSARTGGINTGELFF. The J gene is TRBJ2-2, the V gene TRBV9; TRBD1 matches 9 bases. The germline V gene encodes CDR1 SGDLS and CDR2 YYNGEE. V shed 3 bases, J shed 2 bases, and the junction held 8 bases outside the gene matches. The CDR3 covers 17 residues.

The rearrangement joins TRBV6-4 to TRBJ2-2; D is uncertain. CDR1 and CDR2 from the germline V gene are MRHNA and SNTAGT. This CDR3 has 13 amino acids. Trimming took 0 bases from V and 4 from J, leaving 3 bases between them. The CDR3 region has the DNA TGTGCCAGCAGTGACTCTAGCACCGGGGAGCTGTTTTTT. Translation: CASSDSSTGELFF.

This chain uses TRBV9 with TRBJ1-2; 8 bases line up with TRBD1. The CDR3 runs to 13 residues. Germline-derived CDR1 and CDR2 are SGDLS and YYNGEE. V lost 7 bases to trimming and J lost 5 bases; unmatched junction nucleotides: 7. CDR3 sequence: CASSPGGTYGYTF. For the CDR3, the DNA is TGTGCCAGCTCCCCAGGGGGCACTTATGGCTACACCTTC. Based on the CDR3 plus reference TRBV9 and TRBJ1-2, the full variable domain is DSGVTQTPKHLITATGQRVTLRCSPRSGDLSVYWYQQSLDQGLQFLIQYYNGEERAKGNILERFSAQQFPDLHSELNLSSLELGDSALYFCASSPGGTYGYTFGSGTRLTVV.

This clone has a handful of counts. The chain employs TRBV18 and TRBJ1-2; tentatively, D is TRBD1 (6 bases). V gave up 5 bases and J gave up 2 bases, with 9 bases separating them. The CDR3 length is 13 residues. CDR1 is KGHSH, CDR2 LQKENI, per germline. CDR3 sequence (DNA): TGTGCCAGCTCAGAGGACAGCAACTATGGCTACACCTTC. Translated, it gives CASSEDSNYGYTF.

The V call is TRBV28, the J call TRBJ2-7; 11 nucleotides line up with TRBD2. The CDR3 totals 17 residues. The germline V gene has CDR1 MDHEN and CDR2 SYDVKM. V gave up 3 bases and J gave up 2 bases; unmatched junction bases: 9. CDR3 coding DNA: TGTGCCAGCAGTTTCCCGACTAGCGGGACCCTGACCTACGAGCAGTACTTC. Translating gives CASSFPTSGTLTYEQYF.

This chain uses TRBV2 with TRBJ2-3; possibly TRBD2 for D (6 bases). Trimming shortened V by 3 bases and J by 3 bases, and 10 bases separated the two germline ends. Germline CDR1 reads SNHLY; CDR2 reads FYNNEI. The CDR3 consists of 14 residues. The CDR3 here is CASSDAGTTDTQYF. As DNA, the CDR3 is TGTGCCAGCAGTGACGCCGGGACTACAGATACGCAGTATTTT.

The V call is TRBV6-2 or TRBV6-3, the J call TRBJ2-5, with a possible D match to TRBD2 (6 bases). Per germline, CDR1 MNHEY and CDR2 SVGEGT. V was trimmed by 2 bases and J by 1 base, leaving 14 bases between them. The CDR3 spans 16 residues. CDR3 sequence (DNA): TGTGCCAGCAGTTACGCGGCGGGAAGGGTCCAAGAGACCCAGTACTTC. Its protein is CASSYAAGRVQETQYF.

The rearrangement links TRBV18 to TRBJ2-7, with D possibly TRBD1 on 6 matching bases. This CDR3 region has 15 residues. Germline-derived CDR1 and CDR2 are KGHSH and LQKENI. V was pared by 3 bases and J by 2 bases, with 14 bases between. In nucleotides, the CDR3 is TGTGCCAGCTCACCCGCTAGGACAGCTGCCTACGAGCAGTACTTC. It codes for CASSPARTAAYEQYF. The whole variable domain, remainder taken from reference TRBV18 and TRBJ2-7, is NAGVMQNPRHLVRRRGQEARLRCSPMKGHSHVYWYRQLPEEGLKFMVYLQKENIIDESGMPKERFSAEFPKEGPSILRIQQVVRGDSAAYFCASSPARTAAYEQYFGPGTRLTVT.

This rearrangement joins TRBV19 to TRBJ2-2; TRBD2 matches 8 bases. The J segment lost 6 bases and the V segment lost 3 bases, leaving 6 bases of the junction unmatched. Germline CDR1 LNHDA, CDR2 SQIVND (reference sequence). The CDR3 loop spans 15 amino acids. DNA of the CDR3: TGTGCCAGTAGTATTACTAGCGGTGACTCCGGGGAGCTGTTTTTT. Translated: CASSITSGDSGELFF.

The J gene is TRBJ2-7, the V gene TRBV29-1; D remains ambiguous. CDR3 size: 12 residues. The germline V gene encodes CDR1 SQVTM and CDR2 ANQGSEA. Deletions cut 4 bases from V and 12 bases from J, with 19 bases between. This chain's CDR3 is CSVVEYPLESYF. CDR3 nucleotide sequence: TGCAGCGTTGTCGAATACCCCCTTGAGTCGTACTTC.

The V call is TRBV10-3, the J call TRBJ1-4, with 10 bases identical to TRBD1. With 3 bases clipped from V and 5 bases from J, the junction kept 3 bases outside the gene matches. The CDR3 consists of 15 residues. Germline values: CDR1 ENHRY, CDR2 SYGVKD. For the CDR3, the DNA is TGTGCCATCAGTGACTTGGGACAGGGGAATGAAAAACTGTTTTTT. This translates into CAISDLGQGNEKLFF.

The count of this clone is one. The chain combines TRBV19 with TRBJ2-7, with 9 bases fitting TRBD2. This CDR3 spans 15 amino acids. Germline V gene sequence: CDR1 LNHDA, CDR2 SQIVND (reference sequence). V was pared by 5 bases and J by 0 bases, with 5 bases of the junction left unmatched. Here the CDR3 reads CASSLTSGSSYEQYF. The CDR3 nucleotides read TGTGCCAGTAGTCTGACTAGCGGCAGCTCCTACGAGCAGTACTTC.

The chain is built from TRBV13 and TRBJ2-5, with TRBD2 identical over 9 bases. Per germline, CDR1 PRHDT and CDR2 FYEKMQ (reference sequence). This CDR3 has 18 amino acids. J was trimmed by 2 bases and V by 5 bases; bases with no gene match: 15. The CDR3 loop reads CASSLRWSSGIRQETQYF. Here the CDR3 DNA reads TGTGCCAGCAGCCTGAGGTGGTCTAGCGGGATTAGACAAGAGACCCAGTACTTC.

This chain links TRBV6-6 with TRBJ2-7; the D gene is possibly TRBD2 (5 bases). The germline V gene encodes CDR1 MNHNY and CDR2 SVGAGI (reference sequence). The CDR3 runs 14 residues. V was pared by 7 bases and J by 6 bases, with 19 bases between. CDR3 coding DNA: TGTGCCAGCAAGGAGGTGTGGGGTGGTGGCGAGCAGTACTTC. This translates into CASKEVWGGGEQYF.

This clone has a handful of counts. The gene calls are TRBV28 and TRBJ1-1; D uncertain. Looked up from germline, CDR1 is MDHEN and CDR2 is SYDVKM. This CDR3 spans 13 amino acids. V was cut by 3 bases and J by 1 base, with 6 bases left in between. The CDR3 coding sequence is TGTGCCAGCAGTTTGACGGGGAACACTGAAGCTTTCTTT. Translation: CASSLTGNTEAFF.

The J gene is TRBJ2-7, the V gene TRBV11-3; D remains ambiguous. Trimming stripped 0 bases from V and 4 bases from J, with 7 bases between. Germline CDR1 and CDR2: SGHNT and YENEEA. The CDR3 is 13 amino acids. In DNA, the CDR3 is TGTGCCAGCAGCTTAGAGTTCCAGTACGAGCAGTACTTC. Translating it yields CASSLEFQYEQYF.

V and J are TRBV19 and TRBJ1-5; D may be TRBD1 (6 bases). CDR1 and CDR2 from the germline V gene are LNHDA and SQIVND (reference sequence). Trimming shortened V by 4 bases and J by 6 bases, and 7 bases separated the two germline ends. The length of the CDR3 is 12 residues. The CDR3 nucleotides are TGTGCCAGTAGTAAAGGGGGTCAGCCCCAGCATTTT. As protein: CASSKGGQPQHF.

CDR3 loop: CASSATAGDTQYF. CDR3 coding DNA: TGTGCCAGCAGCGCAACAGCGGGAGATACGCAGTATTTT. The genes are TRBV13 and TRBJ2-3, with D tentatively TRBD2 (6 bases). This CDR3 is 13 amino acids long. Germline-derived CDR1 and CDR2 are PRHDT and FYEKMQ (reference sequence). V was shortened by 5 bases and J by 5 bases, with 11 bases between the two germline ends.

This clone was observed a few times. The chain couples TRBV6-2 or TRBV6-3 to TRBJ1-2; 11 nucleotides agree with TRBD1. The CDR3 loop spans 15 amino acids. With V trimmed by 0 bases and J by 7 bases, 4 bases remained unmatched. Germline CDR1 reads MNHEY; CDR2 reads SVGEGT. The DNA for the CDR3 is TGTGCCAGCAGTTACTCGGACAGGGGGCAAAGTGGCTACACCTTC. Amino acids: CASSYSDRGQSGYTF.

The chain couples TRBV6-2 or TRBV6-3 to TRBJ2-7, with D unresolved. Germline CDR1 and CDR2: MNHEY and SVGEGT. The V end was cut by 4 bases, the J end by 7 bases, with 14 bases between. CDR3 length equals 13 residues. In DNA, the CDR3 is TGTGCCAGCAGTTCTCCCTCTTTTCGTGAGCAGTACTTC. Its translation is CASSSPSFREQYF.

The CDR3 region has the DNA TGTGCCACCCGACAGACTTACACTGAAGCTTTCTTT. Its protein is CATRQTYTEAFF. This sequence joins TRBV6-5 and TRBJ1-1; D possibly corresponds to TRBD1 (5 bases). The V gene lost 10 bases and the J gene lost 3 bases, with 12 bases spanning the gap. The CDR3 sequence is 12 residues long. CDR1 is MNHEY, CDR2 SVGAGI, per germline.

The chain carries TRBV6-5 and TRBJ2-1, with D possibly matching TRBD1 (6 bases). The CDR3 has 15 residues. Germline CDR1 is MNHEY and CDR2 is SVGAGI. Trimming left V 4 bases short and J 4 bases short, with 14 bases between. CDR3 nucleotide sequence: TGTGCCAGCAGTTCTCCGGACAGCCCGTACAATGAGCAGTTCTTC. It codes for CASSSPDSPYNEQFF.